This entry describes one T cell receptor beta chain. The antigen is unknown. This entry is derived from a study of yellow fever vaccine responses in identical twins. The J segment lost 2 bases and the V segment lost 0 bases, leaving 5 bases of the junction unmatched. The germline gives CDR1 SGHVS, CDR2 FNYEAQ. The CDR3 consists of 19 residues. TCRdb itself ran the RT-PCR reads through MiXCR, one entry per CDR3 protein. The sample has under 2,000 distinct CDR3 sequences, 70% to 90% seen once. General observations from the study: It has been reported that, in twins, the vaccine T cell response seemed partly convergent and partly personalized.

V is TRBV7-6 and J is TRBJ2-3, with 16 bases fitting TRBD2. The sample consisted of T cells from blood (PBMCs), unsorted or a sorted subset (not recorded which), taken before or after yellow fever vaccination (not recorded which). This clonotype was obtained from a woman aged 18-29 years who received the yellow fever vaccine. This CDR3 is CASSLAVGTSGRATDTQYF. In DNA form, the CDR3 reads TGTGCCAGCAGCTTAGCAGTCGGGACTAGCGGGAGGGCCACAGATACGCAGTATTTT.